Each of the 31 T cell receptor beta chains below was sequenced from the same sample in a study of T cell repertoires in cytomegalovirus infection. Each CDR3 protein gets one entry after TCRdb re-called the reads with MiXCR. The table includes around 740,000 distinct CDR3 sequences, approximately 34% detected once. The sample taken for sequencing was PBMCs. Receptors originate from a human donor in good health (CMV status not recorded). Some clones in this sample may be carry-over from other donors' samples.

This clonotype was counted once. V and J are TRBV20-1 and TRBJ1-6; maybe TRBD1 (5 bases). The CDR3 has 15 residues. V gave up 1 base and J gave up 3 bases, with 10 bases separating them. The germline V gene encodes CDR1 DFQATT and CDR2 SNEGSKA (reference sequence). DNA of the CDR3: TGCAGTGCTAGAGCGGGCAGGGACTATAATTCACCCCTCCACTTT. Translated: CSARAGRDYNSPLHF.

This clonotype occurred a few times. This chain uses TRBV30 with TRBJ1-2; D remains ambiguous. Looked up from germline, CDR1 is GTSNPN and CDR2 is SVGIG (reference sequence). The length of the CDR3 is 11 residues. Trimming took 7 bases from V and 8 from J, leaving 14 bases between them. The CDR3 nucleotides read TGTGCCTACCCAGACCCCCGCGGCTACACCTTC. Translating it yields CAYPDPRGYTF.

The chain carries TRBV27 and TRBJ2-1, with no clear D. V was trimmed by 0 bases and J by 0 bases, leaving 12 bases between them. Germline CDR1 is MNHEY and CDR2 is SMNVEV (reference sequence). CDR3 length: 17 amino acids. The CDR3 here is CASSLSSHGVSYNEQFF. DNA of the CDR3: TGTGCCAGCAGTTTATCCTCCCATGGAGTCTCCTACAATGAGCAGTTCTTC.

V and J are TRBV7-2 and TRBJ2-4, with 7 bases fitting TRBD2. The V gene's germline CDR1 is SGHTA and CDR2 FQGNSA. J was trimmed by 6 bases and V by 1 base; bases with no gene match: 3. The CDR3 totals 14 residues. The CDR3 reads CASSLGRGRNIQYF. The CDR3 DNA is TGTGCCAGCAGCTTAGGGCGGGGGAGAAACATTCAGTACTTC.

The chain links TRBV6-5 to TRBJ1-1; 8 nucleotides match TRBD1. The CDR3 sequence is 15 residues long. Germline lookup yields CDR1 MNHEY and CDR2 SVGAGI. V shed 7 bases, J shed 5 bases, and the junction held 12 bases outside the gene matches. In nucleotides, the CDR3 is TGTGCCAGCACTCCACCAGACAGGGGAAGGACTGAAGCTTTCTTT. This gives the protein CASTPPDRGRTEAFF.

This chain connects TRBV19 to TRBJ1-5; 10 nucleotides agree with TRBD1. This CDR3 has 17 amino acids. With V trimmed by 5 bases and J by 6 bases, 13 bases remained unmatched. CDR1 is LNHDA, CDR2 SQIVND, per germline (reference sequence). CDR3 residues: CASSPSGRTGGGQPQHF. CDR3 DNA: TGTGCCAGTAGTCCCTCCGGAAGGACAGGGGGGGGTCAGCCCCAGCATTTT. The full variable domain, in which reference TRBV19 and TRBJ1-5 provide the parts outside the CDR3, is DGGITQSPKYLFRKEGQNVTLSCEQNLNHDAMYWYRQDPGQGLRLIYYSQIVNDFQKGDIAEGYSVSREKKESFPLTVTSAQKNPTAFYLCASSPSGRTGGGQPQHFGDGTRLSIL.

The sample holds a few counts of this clonotype. The chain uses TRBV28 and TRBJ1-4; D not certain. The CDR3 runs 15 residues. CDR1 is MDHEN, CDR2 SYDVKM, per germline. V dropped 5 bases and J dropped 1 base, with 11 bases sitting between them. DNA of the CDR3: TGTGCCAGCAGTCGGGTGATGCTAACTAATGAAAAACTGTTTTTT. It specifies CASSRVMLTNEKLFF. Looking up the rest from reference TRBV28 and TRBJ1-4 gives the full variable domain: DVKVTQSSRYLVKRTGEKVFLECVQDMDHENMFWYRQDPGLGLRLIYFSYDVKMKEKGDIPEGYSVSREKKERFSLILESASTNQTSMYLCASSRVMLTNEKLFFGSGTQLSVL.

This rearrangement joins TRBV19 to TRBJ2-1; 8 bases match TRBD1. V trimming: 2 bases; J trimming: 6 bases; junction bases outside the gene matches: 12. The CDR3 has 17 residues. In germline, CDR1 is LNHDA, CDR2 SQIVND (reference sequence). The CDR3 DNA reads TGTGCCAGTAGTATATTACAGGGGGGAAGGCGAGGCAATGAGCAGTTCTTC. The encoded protein is CASSILQGGRRGNEQFF.

The chain is built from TRBV19 and TRBJ1-1; 7 bases line up with TRBD1. Looked up from germline, CDR1 is LNHDA and CDR2 is SQIVND (reference sequence). The CDR3 has 15 residues. The junction had 12 bases not matched to a gene; V was cut back by 6 bases and J by 5 bases. For the CDR3, the DNA is TGTGCCAGTAGCACATTCGACAGGGCGGGTACTGAAGCTTTCTTT. Its translation: CASSTFDRAGTEAFF.

The chain uses TRBV4-1 and TRBJ1-2, with D possibly matching TRBD1 (6 bases). V dropped 2 bases and J dropped 6 bases, with 10 bases sitting between them. The CDR3 length is 13 residues. The germline gives CDR1 MGHRA, CDR2 YSYEKL. The CDR3: CASSQRDIDGYTF. The CDR3 coding sequence is TGCGCCAGCAGCCAAAGGGACATCGATGGCTACACCTTC.

This clonotype was observed a handful of times. This chain uses TRBV7-8 with TRBJ1-5; D is unclear. This CDR3 spans 12 amino acids. Trimming pared 11 bases from V and 2 bases from J, leaving 10 bases between. Germline V CDR1 and CDR2: SGHVS, FQNEAQ. The CDR3 DNA sequence: TGTGCCCTAGGGCAGGGCAATCAGCCCCAGCATTTT. Its translation: CALGQGNQPQHF.

There are a few counts of this clonotype. The rearrangement uses TRBV28 and TRBJ1-1, with unresolved D. CDR3 length: 13 residues. Per germline, CDR1 MDHEN and CDR2 SYDVKM. Between the trimmed V and J ends, which lost 2 bases and 3 bases, there was a span of 7 bases. The CDR3 nucleotides are TGTGCCAGCAGTTTACCTGTCGACACTGAAGCTTTCTTT. It translates to CASSLPVDTEAFF.

This clonotype was observed a handful of times. This chain joins TRBV12-3 or TRBV12-4 and TRBJ2-1, with 9 nucleotides matching TRBD2. The CDR3 runs to 16 residues. The V gene end was trimmed by 5 bases and the J gene end by 6 bases; junction bases not matched to a gene: 11. This CDR3 is CASSVSGTSSGNEQFF. CDR3 bases: TGTGCCAGCAGTGTATCCGGGACTAGCTCCGGCAATGAGCAGTTCTTC.

This clonotype was picked up one time. The chain combines TRBV27 with TRBJ1-4; weak D call: TRBD1 (5 bases). CDR3 length: 16 residues. Germline values: CDR1 MNHEY, CDR2 SMNVEV (reference sequence). Between the trimmed V and J ends, which lost 5 bases and 3 bases, there was a span of 16 bases. The CDR3 nucleotides read TGTGCCAGCAGTGGGGGACCAATCGGGGCTAATGAAAAACTGTTTTTT. It is translated as CASSGGPIGANEKLFF. The entire variable domain, with the rest obtained from reference TRBV27 and TRBJ1-4, is as follows: EAQVTQNPRYLITVTGKKLTVTCSQNMNHEYMSWYRQDPGLGLRQIYYSMNVEVTDKGDVPEGYKVSRKEKRNFPLILESPSPNQTSLYFCASSGGPIGANEKLFFGSGTQLSVL.

In this sample, this clonotype turned up many times. The chain is built from TRBV7-2 and TRBJ2-7; 9 bases align to TRBD2. Germline V gene data show CDR1 as SGHTA and CDR2 as FQGNSA. The trim removed 2 bases at V and 4 bases at J, leaving 6 bases unmatched. There are 15 residues in the CDR3. The CDR3 sequence: CASSLQTSGYYEQYF. CDR3 in DNA: TGTGCCAGCAGCTTACAGACTAGCGGTTATTACGAGCAGTACTTC.

For this clonotype: A much larger clone sits a single nucleotide away, making a read error possible. CDR3 DNA: TGTGCCAGCAGCTTACAGGTGTCTGGCAATGAGCAGTTCTTC. This gives the protein CASSLQVSGNEQFF. This chain uses TRBV7-2 with TRBJ2-1, with unresolved D. This CDR3 spans 14 amino acids. V was pared by 2 bases and J by 6 bases, with 11 bases between. Germline CDR1 is SGHTA and CDR2 is FQGNSA.

This chain connects TRBV6-4 to TRBJ2-1; 7 nucleotides agree with TRBD2. This CDR3 is 15 amino acids long. With 0 bases clipped from V and 7 bases from J, the junction kept 6 bases outside the gene matches. CDR1 MRHNA and CDR2 SNTAGT come from the germline V gene. The CDR3 loop reads CASSDSSQGGNEQFF. The CDR3 region has the DNA TGTGCCAGCAGTGACTCATCCCAGGGAGGGAATGAGCAGTTCTTC.

The genes are TRBV7-9 and TRBJ2-7, with D possibly being TRBD1 or TRBD2 (5 bases each). The CDR3 contains 13 residues. V lost 3 bases and J 8 bases, leaving 14 bases between the germline ends. Germline CDR1 and CDR2: SEHNR and FQNEAQ (reference sequence). CDR3 sequence reads: CASSFSLRGQQYF. The CDR3 coding sequence is TGTGCCAGCAGCTTCTCTCTCCGGGGCCAGCAGTACTTC.

In this sample, this clonotype turned up a few times. V usage is TRBV28 and J usage is TRBJ1-4; D ambiguous. V was shortened by 6 bases and J by 3 bases, with 11 bases between the two germline ends. CDR1 and CDR2 from the germline V gene are MDHEN and SYDVKM. The CDR3 spans 14 residues. CDR3 nucleotide sequence: TGTGCCAGCAGGTCCAGACGTTCTAATGAAAAACTGTTTTTT. It yields the protein CASRSRRSNEKLFF.

This clonotype was found many times. The chain employs TRBV7-2 and TRBJ1-2; possible D gene TRBD1, 5 bases. V lost 4 bases and J lost 8, with 29 bases in between. CDR1 SGHTA and CDR2 FQGNSA come from the germline V gene. The CDR3 consists of 18 residues. Here the CDR3 reads CASSSRPPGTLPGEGYTF. CDR3 nucleotides: TGTGCCAGCAGCTCCCGCCCCCCCGGGACCCTGCCAGGAGAGGGCTACACCTTC.

This clonotype turned up a few times. This chain links TRBV6-1 with TRBJ2-7; no clear D gene. The germline V gene has CDR1 MNHNS and CDR2 SASEGT. The CDR3 has 14 amino acids. Trimming stripped 2 bases from V and 4 bases from J, with 12 bases between. The CDR3 reads CASSEYSSSYEQYF. In nucleotides, the CDR3 is TGTGCCAGCAGTGAATACAGCTCCTCGTACGAGCAGTACTTC.

The chain uses TRBV12-5 and TRBJ2-2; 8 bases are a match to TRBD1. Trimming at V came to 6 bases and at J to 6 bases, leaving 12 bases not matched to a gene. Germline V gene data show CDR1 as LGHNT and CDR2 as FRNRAP. The CDR3 extends over 16 amino acids. The CDR3 sequence: CASGIVLDRDSGELFF. The CDR3, as DNA: TGTGCTAGTGGCATCGTTCTGGACAGGGACTCCGGGGAGCTGTTTTTT.

The table lists this clonotype with a few counts. The V and J genes are TRBV19 and TRBJ1-1; D unresolved. V lost 5 bases and J lost 6, with 19 bases in between. Germline CDR1 is LNHDA and CDR2 is SQIVND (reference sequence). The CDR3 loop spans 15 amino acids. CDR3 nucleotides: TGTGCCAGTAGTGCCGCGAGAAGGGAGAATGCTGAAGCTTTCTTT. Its protein is CASSAARRENAEAFF.

The chain recombines TRBV12-3 or TRBV12-4 with TRBJ1-1, with D possibly being TRBD1 (5 bases). The CDR3 is made up of 16 amino acids. V shed 3 bases and J shed 6 bases, with 20 bases lying between them. CDR3 in DNA: TGTGCCAGCAGTTTTGGGGCTACGGGACCAGGAGCTGAAGCTTTCTTT. It yields the protein CASSFGATGPGAEAFF.

The chain carries TRBV7-6 and TRBJ2-7; 8 nucleotides line up with TRBD1. The CDR3 contains 14 residues. With 5 bases clipped from V and 2 bases from J, the junction kept 5 bases outside the gene matches. CDR1 SGHVS and CDR2 FNYEAQ come from the germline V gene. The CDR3 DNA is TGTGCCAGCAGCCCGACGGACAGGGCCTACGAGCAGTACTTC. It yields the protein CASSPTDRAYEQYF.

This clonotype was detected ten times or more. V usage is TRBV7-2 and J usage is TRBJ1-1, with 7 bases fitting TRBD1. This CDR3 spans 13 amino acids. Looked up from germline, CDR1 is SGHTA and CDR2 is FQGNSA. The junction had 5 bases not matched to a gene; V was cut back by 5 bases and J by 5 bases. CDR3 in amino acids: CASSQGGRTEAFF. The CDR3 DNA reads as TGTGCCAGCAGCCAGGGGGGGCGGACTGAAGCTTTCTTT.

This rearrangement joins TRBV6-6 to TRBJ1-1; 7 positions agree with TRBD1. Germline V CDR1 and CDR2: MNHNY, SVGAGI (reference sequence). The CDR3 totals 15 residues. J was trimmed by 1 base and V by 2 bases; bases with no gene match: 4. The CDR3 loop is CASSYPPGGNTEAFF. CDR3 coding DNA: TGTGCCAGCAGTTACCCCCCAGGGGGGAACACTGAAGCTTTCTTT.

Comments on this clonotype: Relative to the germline gene, one junction end is altered; a read error may explain this. The chain employs TRBV7-6 and TRBJ1-2; D remains ambiguous. The CDR3 has 12 residues. Germline-derived CDR1 and CDR2 are SGHVS and FNYEAQ. The CDR3 DNA is TGTGCCAGCAGCTTAACTCTGGGCAGTTTACCCTTC. Protein product: CASSLTLGSLPF.

In its sample, this clonotype was seen once. DNA of the CDR3: TGTGCCAGTAGTCCGGACAGTCCAAGCTCCTACAATGAGCAGTTCTTC. Translation gives CASSPDSPSSYNEQFF. The chain recombines TRBV19 with TRBJ2-1; a weak D match, TRBD1 (6 bases). V lost 5 bases and J lost 0, with 14 bases in between. The CDR3 is made up of 16 amino acids. Germline-derived CDR1 and CDR2 are LNHDA and SQIVND (reference sequence).

This clonotype has ten or more counts. The V call is TRBV7-8, the J call TRBJ1-2; D remains ambiguous. Per germline, CDR1 SGHVS and CDR2 FQNEAQ. This CDR3 has 15 amino acids. V lost 5 bases and J lost 0, with 13 bases in between. The CDR3 nucleotides read TGTGCCAGCAGCCTATCCTCGGTTTCTAACTATGGCTACACCTTC. This translates into CASSLSSVSNYGYTF.

This clonotype was seen a single time. This sequence joins TRBV19 and TRBJ2-7; tentative D call: TRBD1 (5 bases). The V end lost 7 bases, the J end lost 4 bases, and 20 bases lay between the germline ends. This CDR3 is built from 15 residues. Per the germline V gene, CDR1 is LNHDA and CDR2 is SQIVND (reference sequence). CDR3 nucleotide sequence: TGTGCCAGTATCCCCGGACACTTTACGATTTACGAGCAGTACTTC. As protein: CASIPGHFTIYEQYF.